The subject of this entry is one T cell receptor beta chain. Its antigen is unknown. The sample comes from a study of PD-L1 blockade in urothelial cancer. Overall study context: Patients with male sex and bladder-origin urothelial cancer accounted for most of the roughly 29 enrolled. A median blood sample held around 150,000 T cells and tens of thousands of unique TCRs.

Regarding time point: pretreatment peripheral blood. A spike-in of synthetic TCR analog templates was added to each PCR. Clones were read by immunoSEQ multiplex PCR, and TCRdb kept only the in-frame ones, dropping some. The sample has 100,000 to 150,000 clones; roughly 83% are singletons. This CDR3 region has 12 residues. V was shortened by 7 bases and J by 9 bases, with 14 bases between the two germline ends. Germline V gene sequence: CDR1 SGHRS, CDR2 YFSETQ. Overall study results and limits: Improved survival was predicted by pretreatment blood TCR clonality below the median.

The sequencing here drew on PBMCs, taken around atezolizumab (anti-PD-L1) treatment. The chain uses TRBV5-1 and TRBJ2-1; tentative D call: TRBD1 (6 bases). The receptor's source is a man aged 45 to 65 with urothelial cancer. The CDR3 nucleotides read TGCGCCAGCGGTACACAGGGCCCTGAGCAGTTCTTC. As protein: CASGTQGPEQFF. The variable domain in full, with the rest retrieved from reference TRBV5-1 and TRBJ2-1, is KAGVTQTPRYLIKTRGQQVTLSCSPISGHRSVSWYQQTPGQGLQFLFEYFSETQRNKGNFPGRFSGRQFSNSRSEMNVSTLELGDSALYLCASGTQGPEQFFGPGTRLTVL.